Each of the 2 T cell receptor beta chains below was sequenced from the same sample in a study of T cell repertoires in cytomegalovirus infection. TCRdb fed the reads into MiXCR, producing one record per CDR3 protein. The data contain about half a million distinct CDR3 sequences, about two fifths of them singletons. No antigen has been assigned to these receptors. Sample: cultured PBMCs, taken from culture after CMV antigen stimulation. The receptor source for this set is a human donor in good health (CMV status not recorded). Some clones in this sample may be carry-over from other donors' samples.

This clonotype came up a few times. The rearrangement links TRBV6-6 to TRBJ2-3; D remains ambiguous. Trimming took off 0 bases at V and 14 bases at J, with 15 bases between the two ends. This CDR3 contains 13 residues. The germline V gene encodes CDR1 MNHNY and CDR2 SVGAGI (reference sequence). The CDR3 loop is CASSYSPSKEGYF. The CDR3 nucleotides are TGTGCCAGCAGTTACTCGCCGTCTAAAGAAGGGTATTTT.

This clonotype turned up a few times. The CDR3 loop is CASSPPSNREKLFF. The CDR3 DNA is TGTGCCAGCAGCCCCCCGTCCAATCGTGAAAAACTGTTTTTT. The V and J genes are TRBV7-6 and TRBJ1-4; D remains ambiguous. The CDR3 is made up of 14 amino acids. Trimming cost V 5 bases and J 7 bases, with 14 bases left between them. CDR1 SGHVS and CDR2 FNYEAQ come from the germline V gene.